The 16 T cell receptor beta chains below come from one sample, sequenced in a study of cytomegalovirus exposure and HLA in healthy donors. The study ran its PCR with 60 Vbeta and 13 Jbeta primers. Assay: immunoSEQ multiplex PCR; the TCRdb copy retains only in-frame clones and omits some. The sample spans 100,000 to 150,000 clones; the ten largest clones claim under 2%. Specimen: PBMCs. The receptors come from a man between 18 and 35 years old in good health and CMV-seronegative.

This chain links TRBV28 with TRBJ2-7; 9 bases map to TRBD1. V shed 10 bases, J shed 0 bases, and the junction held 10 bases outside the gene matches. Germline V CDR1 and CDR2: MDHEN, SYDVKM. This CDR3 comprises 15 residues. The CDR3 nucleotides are TGTGCCACCGGCGGGACAGGGCCTATCTCCTACGAGCAGTACTTC. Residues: CATGGTGPISYEQYF. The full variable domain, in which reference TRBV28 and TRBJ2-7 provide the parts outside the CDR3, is DVKVTQSSRYLVKRTGEKVFLECVQDMDHENMFWYRQDPGLGLRLIYFSYDVKMKEKGDIPEGYSVSREKKERFSLILESASTNQTSMYLCATGGTGPISYEQYFGPGTRLTVT.

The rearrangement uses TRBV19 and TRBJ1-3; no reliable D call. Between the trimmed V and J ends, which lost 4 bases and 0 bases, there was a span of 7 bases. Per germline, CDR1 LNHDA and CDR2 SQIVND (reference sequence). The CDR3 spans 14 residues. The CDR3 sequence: CASSTRGSGNTIYF. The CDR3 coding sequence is TGTGCCAGTAGTACACGGGGCTCTGGAAACACCATATATTTT.

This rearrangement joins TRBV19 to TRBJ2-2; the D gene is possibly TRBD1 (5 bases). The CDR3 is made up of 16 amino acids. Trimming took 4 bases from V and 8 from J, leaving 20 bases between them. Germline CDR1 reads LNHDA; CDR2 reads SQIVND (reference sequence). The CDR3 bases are TGTGCCAGTAGTAGGCGCAGGGCTGGAATTCTGGGGGAGCTGTTTTTT. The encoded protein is CASSRRRAGILGELFF.

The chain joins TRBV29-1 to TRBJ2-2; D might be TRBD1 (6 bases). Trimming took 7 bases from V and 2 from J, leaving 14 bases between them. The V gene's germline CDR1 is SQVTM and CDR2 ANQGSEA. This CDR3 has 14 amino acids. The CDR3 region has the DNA TGCAGCGCCCGCGACAGGACAAACACCGGGGAGCTGTTTTTT. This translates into CSARDRTNTGELFF.

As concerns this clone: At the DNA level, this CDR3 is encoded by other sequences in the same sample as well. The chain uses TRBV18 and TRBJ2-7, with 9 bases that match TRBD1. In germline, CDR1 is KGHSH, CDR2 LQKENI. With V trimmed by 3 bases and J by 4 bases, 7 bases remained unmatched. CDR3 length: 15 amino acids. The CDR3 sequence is CASSPPGQGNYEQYF. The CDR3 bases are TGTGCCAGCTCACCCCCGGGACAGGGCAATTACGAGCAGTACTTC.

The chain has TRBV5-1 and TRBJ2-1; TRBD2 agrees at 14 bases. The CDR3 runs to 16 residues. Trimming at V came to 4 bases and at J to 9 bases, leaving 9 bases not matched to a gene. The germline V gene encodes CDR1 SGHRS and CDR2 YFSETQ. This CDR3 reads CASSPTTSGRDSEQFF. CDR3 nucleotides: TGCGCCAGCAGCCCCACGACTAGCGGGAGGGACAGTGAGCAGTTCTTC.

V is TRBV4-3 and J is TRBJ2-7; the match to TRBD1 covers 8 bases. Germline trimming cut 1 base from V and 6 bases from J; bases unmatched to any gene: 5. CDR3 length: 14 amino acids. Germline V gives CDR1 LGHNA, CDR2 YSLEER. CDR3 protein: CASSQGTGRSEQYF. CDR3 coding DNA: TGCGCCAGCAGCCAAGGGACAGGGAGGTCCGAGCAGTACTTC.

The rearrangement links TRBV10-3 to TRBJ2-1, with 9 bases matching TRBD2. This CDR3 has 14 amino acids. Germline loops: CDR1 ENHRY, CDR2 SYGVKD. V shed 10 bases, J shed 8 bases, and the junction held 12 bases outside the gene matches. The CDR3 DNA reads TGTGCCAGCAACGCGGGACTAGCAGGCGATGAGCAGTTCTTC. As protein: CASNAGLAGDEQFF.

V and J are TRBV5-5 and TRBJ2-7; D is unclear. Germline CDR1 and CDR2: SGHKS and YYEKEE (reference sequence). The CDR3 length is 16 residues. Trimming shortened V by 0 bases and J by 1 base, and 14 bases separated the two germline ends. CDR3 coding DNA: TGTGCCAGCAGCTTGGCGCCTACACAGACGTCCTACGAGCAGTACTTC. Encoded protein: CASSLAPTQTSYEQYF.

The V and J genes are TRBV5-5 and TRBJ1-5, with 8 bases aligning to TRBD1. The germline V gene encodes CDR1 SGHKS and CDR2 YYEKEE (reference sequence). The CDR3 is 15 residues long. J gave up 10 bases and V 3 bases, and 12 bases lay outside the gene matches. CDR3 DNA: TGTGCCAGCAGCTCGGGACAGGCGCCCGGGGGACCCCAGCATTTT. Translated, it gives CASSSGQAPGGPQHF.

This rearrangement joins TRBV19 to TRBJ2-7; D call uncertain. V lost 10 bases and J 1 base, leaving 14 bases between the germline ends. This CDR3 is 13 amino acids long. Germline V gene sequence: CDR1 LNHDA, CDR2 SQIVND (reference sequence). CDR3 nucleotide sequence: TGTGCCATCATTTGGGCACCGTCCTACGAGCAGTACTTC. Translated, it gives CAIIWAPSYEQYF.

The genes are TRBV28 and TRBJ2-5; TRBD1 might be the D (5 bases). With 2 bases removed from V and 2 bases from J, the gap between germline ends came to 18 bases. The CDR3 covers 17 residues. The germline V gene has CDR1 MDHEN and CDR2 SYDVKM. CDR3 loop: CASSLNGAGPLQETQYF. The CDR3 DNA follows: TGTGCCAGCAGTTTAAATGGGGCAGGGCCACTTCAAGAGACCCAGTACTTC.

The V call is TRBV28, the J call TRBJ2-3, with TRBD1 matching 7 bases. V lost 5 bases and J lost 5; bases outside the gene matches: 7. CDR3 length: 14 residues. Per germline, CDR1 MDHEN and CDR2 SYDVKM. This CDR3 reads CASSMTGLRDTQYF. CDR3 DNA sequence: TGTGCCAGCAGTATGACAGGGTTAAGAGATACGCAGTATTTT.

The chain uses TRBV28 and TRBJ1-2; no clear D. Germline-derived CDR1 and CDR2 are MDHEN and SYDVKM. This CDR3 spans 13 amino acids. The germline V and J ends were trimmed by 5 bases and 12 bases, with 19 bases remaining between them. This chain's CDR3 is CASSPPPIRGHTF. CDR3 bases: TGTGCCAGCAGTCCCCCGCCCATACGGGGTCACACCTTC.

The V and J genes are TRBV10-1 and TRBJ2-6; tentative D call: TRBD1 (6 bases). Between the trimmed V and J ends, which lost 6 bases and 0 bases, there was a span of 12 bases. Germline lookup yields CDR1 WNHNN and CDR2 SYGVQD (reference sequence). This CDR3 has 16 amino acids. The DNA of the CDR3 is TGCGCCAGCAGAGAACAGGGCCCCTCTGGGGCCAACGTCCTGACTTTC. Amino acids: CASREQGPSGANVLTF.

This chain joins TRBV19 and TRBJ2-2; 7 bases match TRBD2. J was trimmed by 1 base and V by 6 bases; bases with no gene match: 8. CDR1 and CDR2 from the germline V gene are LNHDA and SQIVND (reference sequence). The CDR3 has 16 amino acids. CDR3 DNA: TGTGCCAGTAGCCTGCGGACTAGAAGGAACACCGGGGAGCTGTTTTTT. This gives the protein CASSLRTRRNTGELFF. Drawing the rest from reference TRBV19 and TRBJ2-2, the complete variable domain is DGGITQSPKYLFRKEGQNVTLSCEQNLNHDAMYWYRQDPGQGLRLIYYSQIVNDFQKGDIAEGYSVSREKKESFPLTVTSAQKNPTAFYLCASSLRTRRNTGELFFGEGSRLTVL.